This T cell receptor beta chain was profiled in a study of OX40 agonist ivuxolimab in advanced cancers. Study information: Ivuxolimab doses were 0.01, 0.1, 0.3, 1.5, 3 or 10 mg/kg every 2 weeks. Study results and limitations: More expanded clones were found, on average, in CD8+ than in CD4+ T cells. Dose levels from 0.1 to 3.0 mg/kg saw CD4+ and CD8+ blood T cells expand clonally by week 6.

Here immunoSEQ multiplex PCR was the method, and the copy in TCRdb shows in-frame clones only, minus some. The data hold tens of thousands of clones, with about 80% observed a single time. This clone was detected once. Antigen unknown. The sequence was collected from an adult with an advanced solid tumor such as melanoma, head and neck, liver or kidney cancer. Material: CD4+ or CD8+ T cells sorted from blood, obtained in a trial of the OX40 agonist ivuxolimab.

In nucleotides, the CDR3 is TGTGCCAGCAGCATAGCTTGGACAGCCTATCCCTACGAGCAGTACTTC. Protein sequence: CASSIAWTAYPYEQYF. V gene TRBV21-1 combines with J gene TRBJ2-5; the table's TRBD1 call for D was not verified on the DNA. The J call may be in error: the DNA end matches TRBJ2-7 better. TRBV21-1 is marked as a pseudogene. The CDR3 is 16 amino acids.